These 10 T cell receptor beta chains originate from one sample sequenced in a study of blood T cell repertoires in COVID-19. The repertoire was sequenced with immunoSEQ multiplex PCR; TCRdb's copy has only in-frame clones and lacks some. The table records about 220,000 clones, around 84% of them present only once. The sample consisted of peripheral blood. The receptors stem from a young man with active or convalescent COVID-19.

The chain links TRBV27 to TRBJ2-3; D not resolved. Germline V gene sequence: CDR1 MNHEY, CDR2 SMNVEV (reference sequence). The CDR3 extends over 16 amino acids. The V end was cut by 4 bases, the J end by 0 bases, with 14 bases between. The CDR3 reads CASSSPSPYSTDTQYF. In nucleotides, the CDR3 is TGTGCCAGCAGTTCCCCGTCACCCTACAGCACAGATACGCAGTATTTT.

The chain combines TRBV9 with TRBJ1-5; D gene unclear. The germline CDR1 and CDR2 sequences are SGDLS and YYNGEE. Trimming removed 0 bases at V and 4 bases at J, with 5 bases between. The CDR3 covers 13 residues. The CDR3 DNA sequence: TGTGCCAGCAGCGTAGGGGCGAATCAGCCCCAGCATTTT. As protein: CASSVGANQPQHF.

The chain joins TRBV5-1 to TRBJ2-2, with D maybe TRBD2 (6 bases). CDR1 and CDR2 (germline): SGHRS, YFSETQ. Trimming took off 4 bases at V and 8 bases at J, with 21 bases between the two ends. The CDR3 contains 16 residues. The CDR3 DNA reads TGCGCCAGCAGCCTTCTACCGGGAGCCCCGGGGGGGGAGCTGTTTTTT. Its translation is CASSLLPGAPGGELFF.

V and J are TRBV6-6 and TRBJ1-5; possibly TRBD1 for D (6 bases). The CDR3 consists of 16 residues. V dropped 2 bases and J dropped 6 bases, with 17 bases sitting between them. Looked up from germline, CDR1 is MNHNY and CDR2 is SVGAGI (reference sequence). CDR3 DNA: TGTGCCAGCAGTTACAAGGGGACAAACACTGTTCAGCCCCAGCATTTT. It encodes CASSYKGTNTVQPQHF.

The rearrangement uses TRBV7-9 and TRBJ2-7; maybe TRBD2 (5 bases). This CDR3 region has 12 residues. Germline V gene sequence: CDR1 SEHNR, CDR2 FQNEAQ (reference sequence). V dropped 5 bases and J dropped 4 bases, with 9 bases sitting between them. CDR3 bases: TGTGCCAGCAGCCTGGGAGCGTACGAGCAGTACTTC. Protein: CASSLGAYEQYF.

The rearrangement uses TRBV19 and TRBJ2-7; 7 nucleotides match TRBD2. The junction had 11 bases not matched to a gene; V was cut back by 6 bases and J by 3 bases. This CDR3 has 15 residues. Germline values: CDR1 LNHDA, CDR2 SQIVND (reference sequence). The CDR3 sequence is CASRALTSADYEQYF. Written as DNA, the CDR3 is TGTGCCAGTAGGGCCCTTACTAGCGCGGACTACGAGCAGTACTTC.

The chain combines TRBV19 with TRBJ1-5, with D tentatively TRBD1 (6 bases). Germline V gene sequence: CDR1 LNHDA, CDR2 SQIVND (reference sequence). The CDR3 consists of 13 residues. The V end was cut by 7 bases, the J end by 7 bases, with 14 bases between. CDR3 in DNA: TGTGCCAGTACCCGGGACACCGGACAGCCCCAGCATTTT. Translated: CASTRDTGQPQHF.

The chain carries TRBV9 and TRBJ2-2; weak D call: TRBD1 (5 bases). From germline, CDR1 is SGDLS and CDR2 YYNGEE. This CDR3 spans 15 amino acids. The V and J ends lost 4 bases and 2 bases respectively, with 12 bases between them. The CDR3 sequence is CASSTPTVNTGELFF. The CDR3 region has the DNA TGTGCCAGCAGCACCCCGACAGTCAACACCGGGGAGCTGTTTTTT. Full variable domain (remainder filled in from reference TRBV9 and TRBJ2-2): DSGVTQTPKHLITATGQRVTLRCSPRSGDLSVYWYQQSLDQGLQFLIQYYNGEERAKGNILERFSAQQFPDLHSELNLSSLELGDSALYFCASSTPTVNTGELFFGEGSRLTVL.

The rearrangement links TRBV19 to TRBJ1-5; 9 bases agree with TRBD1. V was pared by 4 bases and J by 0 bases, with 16 bases of the junction left unmatched. Germline V CDR1 and CDR2: LNHDA, SQIVND (reference sequence). There are 20 residues in the CDR3. CDR3 nucleotides: TGTGCCAGTAGTAAAGTCGGTAGACAGGGGGAATCCGCTAGCAATCAGCCCCAGCATTTT. This translates into CASSKVGRQGESASNQPQHF. Drawing the rest from reference TRBV19 and TRBJ1-5, the complete variable domain is DGGITQSPKYLFRKEGQNVTLSCEQNLNHDAMYWYRQDPGQGLRLIYYSQIVNDFQKGDIAEGYSVSREKKESFPLTVTSAQKNPTAFYLCASSKVGRQGESASNQPQHFGDGTRLSIL.

This rearrangement joins TRBV6-5 to TRBJ2-7; TRBD2 aligns across 12 bases. CDR3 length: 14 residues. Germline lookup yields CDR1 MNHEY and CDR2 SVGAGI. With V trimmed by 6 bases and J by 6 bases, 6 bases remained unmatched. In DNA form, the CDR3 reads TGTGCCAGCAGACTAGCGGGAGGACTCGGCGAGCAGTACTTC. It yields the protein CASRLAGGLGEQYF.